Detailed here is one T cell receptor beta chain. A read error may account for a junction end that differs from germline. Investigators reverse transcribed all isolated RNA, so they sequenced expressed TCRB transcripts. Profiling relied on immunoSEQ multiplex PCR, and the TCRdb table lists in-frame clones only, not all of them. The table lists about 900,000 clones, about a sixth of them singletons, with 0.02% to 0.03% in the top ten. This record belongs to a study of beta chain features in type 1 diabetes. Across the study: The examined sorted cells totaled 110 million or so across samples.

The CDR3 covers 16 residues. The germline V gene encodes CDR1 SSHAT and CDR2 FNYEAQ (reference sequence). This sequence originates from a woman aged 18-29 years in good health. The chain carries TRBV7-7 and TRBJ2-1; D tentatively reads TRBD1 or TRBD2 (6 bases each). Sequenced material: naive CD4+ T cells from blood. Written as DNA, the CDR3 is TGTGCTAGCAGCTCGGAAGGGGGAGGATATTACAATGAGCAGTTCTTC. It yields the protein CASSSEGGGYYNEQFF.